This T cell receptor (beta chain) was captured in a study of T cell repertoires in cytomegalovirus infection. TCRdb recomputed calls from the reads with MiXCR, one row per CDR3 protein. The sample has about 47,000 distinct CDR3 sequences, approximately 19% seen once; the top ten hold about 48%. Remarks on this clonotype: Its antigen is as yet unknown.

CDR1 SGHAT and CDR2 FQNNGV come from the germline V gene. CDR3 size: 14 residues. Between the trimmed V and J ends, which lost 3 bases and 6 bases, there was a span of 15 bases. Source: CD8+ T cells from cultured PBMCs, taken from culture after CMV antigen stimulation. The chain uses TRBV11-2 and TRBJ2-7; D call uncertain. The TCR was taken from a human donor in good health (CMV status not recorded). Some clones in this sample may be carry-over from other donors' samples. CDR3 in DNA: TGTGCCAGCAGCTTGGTCCAGTCCCCTCGCGAGCAGTACTTC. Its translation is CASSLVQSPREQYF.